This T cell receptor beta chain was identified in a study of spatial heterogeneity in lung cancer. Study overall: The donors, fewer than 95 patients with untreated early-stage non-small cell lung cancer, provided the samples. Where available, sequencing covered follow-up PBMC samples, taken at a median of around two years after resection.

TCRdb independently ran MiXCR on the 5' RACE reads; one entry per CDR3 protein. The sample lists some 54,000 distinct CDR3 sequences; about 7.4% were seen once. Time point noted: blood at routine non-recurrence follow-up after resection. No cells were sorted before sequencing. The whole RNA sequenced was extracted from tumor, nontumor lung or frozen PBMC. Ten or more counts support this clonotype. Germline loops: CDR1 SGHTA, CDR2 FQGNSA. Trimming shortened V by 6 bases and J by 1 base, and 13 bases separated the two germline ends. This CDR3 has 15 residues. The rearrangement uses TRBV7-2 and TRBJ1-3; possible D gene TRBD1, 5 bases. This TCR derives from a female donor with early-stage non-small cell lung cancer. Material: PBMCs, obtained at follow-up. CDR3 DNA sequence: TGTGCCAGCAGAGTTGGTGGGGGTTCTGGAAACACCATATATTTT. Encoded protein: CASRVGGGSGNTIYF. The entire variable domain, with the rest obtained from reference TRBV7-2 and TRBJ1-3, is as follows: GAGVSQSPSNKVTEKGKDVELRCDPISGHTALYWYRQSLGQGLEFLIYFQGNSAPDKSGLPSDRFSAERTGGSVSTLTIQRTQQEDSAVYLCASRVGGGSGNTIYFGEGSWLTVV.